Presented here are 14 T cell receptor beta chains from one specimen sequenced in a study of graft-versus-host responses after intestinal transplantation. Which antigens these TCRs recognize remains unknown. The repertoire was sequenced with immunoSEQ multiplex PCR; TCRdb's copy has only in-frame clones and lacks some. The sample includes roughly 110,000 clones, 93% seen only once; the top ten take more than 0.9%. Specimen: unstimulated CD8+ T cells sorted from spleen or lymph node cells, collected before transplant. The receptors were sampled from a human donor who was the organ donor for an intestinal transplant.

The V gene is TRBV13, the J gene TRBJ2-2; no definite D call. Trimming removed 5 bases from V and 6 bases from J, with 16 bases in between. CDR1 is PRHDT, CDR2 FYEKMQ, per germline (reference sequence). The CDR3 has 15 residues. The CDR3 DNA follows: TGTGCCAGCAGCGACACTCGGGTATCAGCCGGGGAGCTGTTTTTT. Encoded protein: CASSDTRVSAGELFF. The variable domain in full, with the rest retrieved from reference TRBV13 and TRBJ2-2, is AAGVIQSPRHLIKEKRETATLKCYPIPRHDTVYWYQQGPGQDPQFLISFYEKMQSDKGSIPDRFSAQQFSDYHSELNMSSLELGDSALYFCASSDTRVSAGELFFGEGSRLTVL.

This clone was counted between two and nine times. V is TRBV2 and J is TRBJ1-1; D possibly corresponds to TRBD1 (5 bases). Per germline, CDR1 SNHLY and CDR2 FYNNEI. Between the trimmed V and J ends, which lost 2 bases and 7 bases, there was a span of 11 bases. This CDR3 contains 13 residues. CDR3 amino acids: CASSETGRDEAFF. Written as DNA, the CDR3 is TGTGCCAGCAGTGAAACGGGGCGGGATGAAGCTTTCTTT.

The chain's CDR3 is CAISESIREQFF. The CDR3, as DNA: TGTGCCATCAGTGAGTCGATACGTGAGCAGTTCTTC. The J gene is TRBJ2-1, the V gene TRBV10-3; no clear D gene. The CDR3 extends over 12 amino acids. V was cut by 0 bases and J by 9 bases, with 6 bases left in between. Looked up from germline, CDR1 is ENHRY and CDR2 is SYGVKD.

The chain recombines TRBV5-6 with TRBJ2-3; D may be TRBD2 (6 bases). The CDR3 loop spans 13 amino acids. The ends were cut back, 5 bases at V and 5 bases at J, with 12 bases in the middle. In germline, CDR1 is SGHDT, CDR2 YYEEEE. The DNA of the CDR3 is TGTGCCAGCAGAGGAGGGCCGATAGATACGCAGTATTTT. Amino acids: CASRGGPIDTQYF.

V gene TRBV5-4 combines with J gene TRBJ2-7, with 8 nucleotides matching TRBD1. The CDR3 is 15 residues long. Germline CDR1 SGHNT, CDR2 YYREEE (reference sequence). The V gene end was trimmed by 5 bases and the J gene end by 6 bases; junction bases not matched to a gene: 13. CDR3 coding DNA: TGTGCCAGCAGTAACGGACCAGGACAGGGTGTCGAGCAGTACTTC. This translates into CASSNGPGQGVEQYF.

This clone was seen a single time. The rearrangement uses TRBV6-1 and TRBJ2-3, with 7 bases identical to TRBD2. The germline gives CDR1 MNHNS, CDR2 SASEGT. Trimming at V came to 2 bases and at J to 1 base, leaving 6 bases not matched to a gene. This CDR3 has 16 residues. The CDR3 spells CASSETTGGRTDTQYF. In DNA, the CDR3 is TGTGCCAGCAGTGAAACTACGGGAGGCCGCACAGATACGCAGTATTTT.

This chain links TRBV5-1 with TRBJ2-3, with a weak D call TRBD2 (6 bases). Germline CDR1 and CDR2: SGHRS and YFSETQ. V dropped 0 bases and J dropped 3 bases, with 14 bases sitting between them. This CDR3 comprises 16 residues. CDR3 DNA sequence: TGCGCCAGCAGCTTGGTGGAGGGGTTAGTGACAGATACGCAGTATTTT. Amino acid sequence: CASSLVEGLVTDTQYF.

The rearrangement uses TRBV28 and TRBJ1-3; TRBD1 matches 7 bases. The V segment lost 6 bases and the J segment 0 bases; nucleotides outside the gene matches: 5. This CDR3 contains 15 residues. CDR1 and CDR2 from the germline V gene are MDHEN and SYDVKM. CDR3 sequence (DNA): TGTGCCAGCAGACAGGGGTTCAGCTCTGGAAACACCATATATTTT. Translation gives CASRQGFSSGNTIYF. Complete variable domain (other parts from reference TRBV28 and TRBJ1-3): DVKVTQSSRYLVKRTGEKVFLECVQDMDHENMFWYRQDPGLGLRLIYFSYDVKMKEKGDIPEGYSVSREKKERFSLILESASTNQTSMYLCASRQGFSSGNTIYFGEGSWLTVV.

The chain has TRBV27 and TRBJ2-1; D is possibly TRBD1 (5 bases). The CDR3 spans 16 residues. Deletions cut 2 bases from V and 1 base from J, with 12 bases between. The germline V gene has CDR1 MNHEY and CDR2 SMNVEV (reference sequence). CDR3 coding DNA: TGTGCCAGCAGTTTAATGGGGCGTAGTTCCTACAATGAGCAGTTCTTC. Translation gives CASSLMGRSSYNEQFF.

The CDR3 sequence is CASSDHRTGVNTGELFF. CDR3 in DNA: TGTGCCAGCAGCGATCATAGGACAGGGGTGAACACCGGGGAGCTGTTTTTT. The chain is built from TRBV9 and TRBJ2-2; TRBD1 matches 9 bases. J lost 1 base, V lost 3 bases, and 7 bases had no gene match. This CDR3 has 17 amino acids. Per the germline V gene, CDR1 is SGDLS and CDR2 is YYNGEE.

This clone was observed a single time. This chain links TRBV19 with TRBJ1-2, with D unclear. With 5 bases removed from V and 2 bases from J, the gap between germline ends came to 9 bases. CDR1 and CDR2 from the germline V gene are LNHDA and SQIVND (reference sequence). The CDR3 runs to 13 residues. The CDR3 spells CASSVNGNYGYTF. As DNA, the CDR3 is TGTGCCAGTAGTGTTAACGGAAACTATGGCTACACCTTC.

V usage is TRBV4-3 and J usage is TRBJ2-1; 9 bases agree with TRBD2. The CDR3 spans 16 residues. With 2 bases clipped from V and 5 bases from J, the junction kept 7 bases outside the gene matches. The germline V gene encodes CDR1 LGHNA and CDR2 YSLEER. The CDR3 region has the DNA TGCGCCAGCAGCCAATTACTAGCGGGTTCGGACAATGAGCAGTTCTTC. It specifies CASSQLLAGSDNEQFF.

V usage is TRBV4-1 and J usage is TRBJ2-3; D is perhaps TRBD1 (6 bases). The CDR3 has 12 amino acids. Germline loops: CDR1 MGHRA, CDR2 YSYEKL. Between the trimmed V and J ends, which lost 4 bases and 6 bases, there was a span of 8 bases. Here the CDR3 DNA reads TGCGCCAGCAGCCTAAGGGGGGATACGCAGTATTTT. It specifies CASSLRGDTQYF.

This clone showed up just once. The CDR3 loop reads CASSLPDVQGPQTNYGYTF. The CDR3 region has the DNA TGTGCCAGCAGCTTGCCAGACGTTCAGGGACCCCAAACTAACTATGGCTACACCTTC. The chain employs TRBV5-4 and TRBJ1-2; D perhaps matches TRBD1 (5 bases). The germline V gene encodes CDR1 SGHNT and CDR2 YYREEE (reference sequence). V lost 1 base and J 0 bases, leaving 22 bases between the germline ends. The CDR3 contains 19 residues.